This passage covers 30 T cell receptor beta chains from one sample sequenced in a study of T cell repertoires in cytomegalovirus infection (dated by TCRdb to about 2019). Sequenced using an Illumina HiSeq 1500. In-frame beta chains were kept once TCRdb had trimmed the public reads at Q25 with fastp and called clones with MiXCR. CDR3 protein sequences are deduplicated, and each keeps its most common genes and DNA. Recorded for this sample are about 680,000 distinct CDR3 sequences; approximately 25% of them occurred a single time. 7.5% to 9% of the sample is taken by the ten largest. The sample was CD8+ T cells from PBMCs. The receptor source for this set is a human donor in good health (CMV status not recorded). Some clones in this sample may be carry-over from other donors' samples.

This clonotype was detected only a few times. The V call is TRBV6-1, the J call TRBJ2-2; D is unresolved. CDR1 MNHNS and CDR2 SASEGT come from the germline V gene. V was trimmed by 3 bases and J by 0 bases, leaving 17 bases between them. The CDR3 runs to 18 residues. The CDR3 nucleotides read TGTGCCAGCAGTGATTGGCTCGGCAGGCCCTCGAACACCGGGGAGCTGTTTTTT. Translating gives CASSDWLGRPSNTGELFF.

This clonotype has more than one count but fewer than ten. V gene TRBV6-6 combines with J gene TRBJ2-7; 7 nucleotides match TRBD2. Germline lookup yields CDR1 MNHNY and CDR2 SVGAGI (reference sequence). CDR3 size: 14 residues. V dropped 0 bases and J dropped 5; count of bases not matched to a gene: 4. In DNA form, the CDR3 reads TGTGCCAGCAGTTACTCGGCGGGGGTGAACGAGCAGTACGTC. The encoded protein is CASSYSAGVNEQYV.

J is TRBJ2-2 and V is TRBV28; 10 bases match TRBD2. The CDR3 is 17 residues long. V lost 5 bases to trimming and J lost 7 bases; unmatched junction nucleotides: 13. CDR1 and CDR2 from the germline V gene are MDHEN and SYDVKM. The CDR3 here is CASSIPQRGGTVGELFF. The CDR3 nucleotides are TGTGCCAGCAGTATCCCACAGCGGGGGGGCACGGTCGGGGAGCTGTTTTTT.

This clonotype was found a few times. The V gene is TRBV5-1, the J gene TRBJ2-1, with 9 bases matching TRBD1. The V and J ends lost 7 bases and 2 bases, in that order; junction bases with no gene match: 4. CDR3 size: 14 residues. Per the germline V gene, CDR1 is SGHRS and CDR2 is YFSETQ. CDR3 sequence (DNA): TGCGCCAGCGGTACAGGGGGCACCTACAATGAGCAGTTCTTC. Amino acid sequence: CASGTGGTYNEQFF.

Only a few counts were recorded for this clonotype. The V gene is TRBV20-1, the J gene TRBJ2-3; 10 nucleotides align to TRBD2. Germline loops: CDR1 DFQATT, CDR2 SNEGSKA (reference sequence). This CDR3 contains 15 residues. The junction had 11 bases not matched to a gene; V was cut back by 4 bases and J by 7 bases. The CDR3 loop is CSATGTSVLLHTQYF. CDR3 in DNA: TGCAGTGCTACAGGGACTAGCGTCCTTTTACATACGCAGTATTTT.

The table lists this clonotype with a few counts. No conserved phenylalanine or tryptophan is present at the end of the CDR3, so a read error is the likely explanation. The DNA is left out, because the CDR3 cannot be placed on it with certainty; the CDR3 is given as TCRdb lists it. The chain carries TRBV19 and TRBJ2-5. The CDR3 numbers 10 amino acids, ends counted. Germline V gives CDR1 LNHDA, CDR2 SQIVND (reference sequence). The CDR3 region is CASSIDREWA.

This clonotype was seen a few times. The gene calls are TRBV7-6 and TRBJ2-7, with unresolved D. Trimming shortened V by 5 bases and J by 7 bases, and 15 bases separated the two germline ends. Germline V gives CDR1 SGHVS, CDR2 FNYEAQ. CDR3 length: 13 residues. The CDR3 region has the DNA TGTGCCAGCAGCCCAAGGCTCTCTGAAGAGCAGTACTTC. Its protein product is CASSPRLSEEQYF.

The table lists this clonotype with a few counts. The chain joins TRBV27 to TRBJ1-5; no clear D. Looked up from germline, CDR1 is MNHEY and CDR2 is SMNVEV (reference sequence). This CDR3 comprises 15 residues. Trimming stripped 2 bases from V and 3 bases from J, with 11 bases between. CDR3 sequence (DNA): TGTGCCAGCAGTTTAACCCGAAGGAACAATCAGCCCCAGCATTTT. Its protein product is CASSLTRRNNQPQHF.

The chain recombines TRBV5-1 with TRBJ1-2, with unresolved D. The length of the CDR3 is 14 residues. V was clipped by 2 bases and J by 2 bases, with 10 bases between them. Germline V gene data show CDR1 as SGHRS and CDR2 as YFSETQ. The CDR3 region has the DNA TGCGCCAGCAGCTTAGGCAGTGGAAACTATGGCTACACCTTC. Its translation: CASSLGSGNYGYTF.

The rearrangement links TRBV20-1 to TRBJ2-5, with TRBD1 matching over 7 bases. V shed 2 bases and J 0 bases; nucleotides not matched to a gene: 15. This CDR3 is 18 amino acids long. Per germline, CDR1 DFQATT and CDR2 SNEGSKA (reference sequence). The CDR3, as DNA: TGCAGTGCTAGACCTGGGCCTGGACAGGACTCGTACCAAGAGACCCAGTACTTC. Protein product: CSARPGPGQDSYQETQYF.

This clonotype was found a few times. The V gene is TRBV12-3 or TRBV12-4, the J gene TRBJ2-4; 8 nucleotides align to TRBD1. The CDR3 is made up of 17 amino acids. J gave up 9 bases and V 4 bases, and 17 bases lay outside the gene matches. The CDR3 DNA sequence: TGTGCCAGCAGTTCCTCCGGGACAGGCGTGCCAGGGGGCATTCAGTACTTC. It encodes CASSSSGTGVPGGIQYF.

This clonotype was observed at least ten times. CDR3 nucleotide sequence: TGTGCCAGCACTCAAAGCCCGAACACTGAAGCTTTCTTT. This gives the protein CASTQSPNTEAFF. The rearrangement links TRBV6-1 to TRBJ1-1; D is undetermined. V was shortened by 7 bases and J by 1 base, with 10 bases between the two germline ends. Germline V CDR1 and CDR2: MNHNS, SASEGT. The CDR3 totals 13 residues.

This clonotype occurred many times. This chain's CDR3 is CASSARDRALDIQYF. The CDR3 bases are TGTGCCAGTAGTGCCCGGGACAGGGCGTTGGACATTCAGTACTTC. The chain joins TRBV19 to TRBJ2-4, with TRBD1 matching 9 bases. CDR1 is LNHDA, CDR2 SQIVND, per germline (reference sequence). The CDR3 loop spans 15 amino acids. Losses at the gene ends were 5 bases for V and 8 bases for J; bases not matched to a gene: 10.

The chain joins TRBV20-1 to TRBJ1-2, with 7 bases that match TRBD1. Germline V gene lookup returns CDR1 DFQATT and CDR2 SNEGSKA (reference sequence). This CDR3 comprises 17 residues. V dropped 3 bases and J dropped 4; count of bases not matched to a gene: 17. CDR3 residues: CSASNRQRTGALYGYTF. The CDR3 nucleotides read TGCAGTGCTAGTAACCGACAGCGCACAGGGGCCCTCTATGGCTACACCTTC.

This clonotype was picked up many times. V is TRBV7-6 and J is TRBJ2-1; D is ambiguous. Germline CDR1 is SGHVS and CDR2 is FNYEAQ. There are 13 residues in the CDR3. V gave up 3 bases and J gave up 10 bases, with 13 bases separating them. The CDR3 loop reads CASSFGRFGEQFF. The CDR3 coding sequence is TGTGCCAGCAGCTTCGGGCGCTTTGGGGAGCAGTTCTTC.

This sequence joins TRBV28 and TRBJ1-2; 9 positions agree with TRBD1. The CDR3 extends over 13 amino acids. The V gene's germline CDR1 is MDHEN and CDR2 SYDVKM. Losses at the gene ends were 3 bases for V and 6 bases for J; bases not matched to a gene: 2. The CDR3 protein is CASSLDRGHGYTF. The DNA of the CDR3 is TGTGCCAGCAGTTTGGACAGGGGTCATGGCTACACCTTC.

In this sample, this clonotype turned up many times. The chain joins TRBV6-1 to TRBJ1-5, with TRBD1 matching 7 bases. CDR1 and CDR2 from the germline V gene are MNHNS and SASEGT. The CDR3 length is 16 residues. V shed 2 bases and J 3 bases; nucleotides not matched to a gene: 7. In DNA form, the CDR3 reads TGTGCCAGCAGTGAATGGGAAGGGGGCGTCAATCAGCCCCAGCATTTT. Its protein is CASSEWEGGVNQPQHF.

This clonotype was counted only a few times. This chain links TRBV29-1 with TRBJ2-1; 7 positions match TRBD2. Germline loops: CDR1 SQVTM, CDR2 ANQGSEA. This CDR3 spans 13 amino acids. V lost 6 bases, J lost 5 bases, and 7 bases stayed unmatched. The CDR3 is CSVREGSNNEQFF. CDR3 nucleotides: TGCAGCGTCAGGGAGGGCAGTAACAATGAGCAGTTCTTC.

This clonotype has more than one count but fewer than ten. The rearrangement joins TRBV7-6 to TRBJ2-1, with 7 positions matching TRBD1. This CDR3 spans 17 amino acids. Germline values: CDR1 SGHVS, CDR2 FNYEAQ. With V trimmed by 6 bases and J by 7 bases, 18 bases remained unmatched. The CDR3 reads CASRPGGTSSTWNEQFF. The DNA for the CDR3 is TGTGCCAGCAGGCCAGGGGGAACGAGTTCCACATGGAATGAGCAGTTCTTC.

The chain has TRBV20-1 and TRBJ2-2; 12 nucleotides align to TRBD2. The germline V gene has CDR1 DFQATT and CDR2 SNEGSKA (reference sequence). CDR3 size: 18 residues. Unmatched junction bases numbered 12, after V lost 1 base and J lost 6 bases. The CDR3 sequence is CSARAPLAGGPGAGELFF. CDR3 DNA: TGCAGTGCTAGAGCCCCACTAGCGGGGGGCCCCGGGGCCGGGGAGCTGTTTTTT.

The DNA for the CDR3 is TGCGCCAGCAGCCCAGGAGGGACAGGGCAGAATGAGCAGTTCTTC. It encodes CASSPGGTGQNEQFF. The rearrangement joins TRBV4-3 to TRBJ2-1; TRBD1 matches at 9 bases. Germline CDR1 is LGHNA and CDR2 is YSLEER. The trim removed 4 bases at V and 7 bases at J, leaving 8 bases unmatched. This CDR3 spans 15 amino acids.

V usage is TRBV29-1 and J usage is TRBJ2-4; D gene ambiguous. The CDR3 spans 12 residues. Between the trimmed V and J ends, which lost 5 bases and 1 base, there was a span of 6 bases. Germline V gene lookup returns CDR1 SQVTM and CDR2 ANQGSEA. The CDR3 coding sequence is TGCAGCGTTCTCGTCGCCAAAAACATTCAGTACTTC. Translated: CSVLVAKNIQYF.

In this sample, this clonotype turned up once. The junction does not match germline at one end; this may be a read error. The rearrangement links TRBV6-5 to TRBJ1-1; D gene unclear. Germline V lookup: CDR1 MNHEY, CDR2 SVGAGI. CDR3 size: 14 residues. The CDR3 DNA follows: TGTGCCAGCAGTTTCAGTGGGGTGAACACTGACGCTTTCTTT. Residues: CASSFSGVNTDAFF.

This clonotype was seen at least ten times. The V gene is TRBV7-6, the J gene TRBJ1-4, with 7 bases fitting TRBD1. CDR3 length equals 16 residues. With V trimmed by 3 bases and J by 8 bases, 12 bases remained unmatched. CDR1 and CDR2 (germline): SGHVS, FNYEAQ. The CDR3 loop reads CASSFDGGGGEEKLFF. The CDR3 bases are TGTGCCAGCAGCTTTGACGGTGGAGGGGGCGAAGAAAAACTGTTTTTT.

This clonotype was picked up many times. The J gene is TRBJ2-1, the V gene TRBV7-2; D remains ambiguous. The length of the CDR3 is 13 residues. Germline CDR1 is SGHTA and CDR2 is FQGNSA. Trimming pared 3 bases from V and 6 bases from J, leaving 9 bases between. The CDR3 protein is CASSLENFNEQFF. CDR3 bases: TGTGCCAGCAGCTTGGAGAATTTCAATGAGCAGTTCTTC.

This clonotype was counted at least ten times. This chain connects TRBV7-9 to TRBJ2-3; 8 bases agree with TRBD1. Germline CDR1 and CDR2: SEHNR and FQNEAQ (reference sequence). V trimming: 2 bases; J trimming: 13 bases; junction bases outside the gene matches: 32. The CDR3 has 21 residues. CDR3 region: CASSLNTRLLTIGADRGYEYF. The CDR3 nucleotides are TGTGCCAGCAGCTTAAACACCCGCCTCTTGACCATAGGAGCCGACAGGGGCTACGAGTATTTT.

This clonotype showed up many times. V gene TRBV7-8 combines with J gene TRBJ1-2; TRBD1 might be the D (5 bases). V dropped 5 bases and J dropped 2 bases, with 12 bases sitting between them. The CDR3 consists of 14 residues. Germline V gene lookup returns CDR1 SGHVS and CDR2 FQNEAQ. The CDR3 DNA sequence: TGTGCCAGCAGCCCCATTGGGGACAACTATGGCTACACCTTC. It yields the protein CASSPIGDNYGYTF.

This clonotype was recorded many times. This chain uses TRBV7-9 with TRBJ2-1, with 8 bases aligning to TRBD2. The CDR3 length is 15 residues. Germline lookup yields CDR1 SEHNR and CDR2 FQNEAQ (reference sequence). J lost 8 bases, V lost 5 bases, and 11 bases had no gene match. CDR3 DNA: TGTGCCAGCAGCCCTATAGATCGGGGACTAGATGAGCAGTTCTTC. Residues: CASSPIDRGLDEQFF.

This clonotype was seen many times. The chain is built from TRBV7-8 and TRBJ2-2; D unresolved. Germline CDR1 is SGHVS and CDR2 is FQNEAQ. The V end lost 2 bases, the J end lost 0 bases, and 16 bases lay between the germline ends. CDR3 length equals 18 residues. The CDR3 here is CASSLSSENDANTGELFF. In DNA, the CDR3 is TGTGCCAGCAGCTTAAGCTCGGAGAACGACGCGAACACCGGGGAGCTGTTTTTT.

The rearrangement uses TRBV29-1 and TRBJ2-7; 7 bases match TRBD2. The CDR3 extends over 15 amino acids. The junction had 11 bases not matched to a gene; V was cut back by 5 bases and J by 1 base. The V gene's germline CDR1 is SQVTM and CDR2 ANQGSEA. The CDR3 is CSVQTGGSESYEQYV. The CDR3 nucleotides read TGCAGCGTTCAAACGGGGGGTAGTGAATCCTACGAGCAGTACGTC.